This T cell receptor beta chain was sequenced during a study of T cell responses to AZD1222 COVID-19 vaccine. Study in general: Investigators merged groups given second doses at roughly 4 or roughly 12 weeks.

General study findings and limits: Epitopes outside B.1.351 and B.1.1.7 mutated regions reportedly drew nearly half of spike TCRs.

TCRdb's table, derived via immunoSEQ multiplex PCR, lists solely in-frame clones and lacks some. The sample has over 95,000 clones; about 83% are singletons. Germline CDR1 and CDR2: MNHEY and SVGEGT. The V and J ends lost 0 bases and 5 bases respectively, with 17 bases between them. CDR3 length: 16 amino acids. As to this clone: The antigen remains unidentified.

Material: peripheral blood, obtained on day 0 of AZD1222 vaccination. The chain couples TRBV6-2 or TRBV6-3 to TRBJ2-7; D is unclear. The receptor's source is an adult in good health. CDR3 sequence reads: CASSYSPAIGSDEQYF. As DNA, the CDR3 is TGTGCCAGCAGTTACTCTCCAGCTATAGGGTCCGACGAGCAGTACTTC.